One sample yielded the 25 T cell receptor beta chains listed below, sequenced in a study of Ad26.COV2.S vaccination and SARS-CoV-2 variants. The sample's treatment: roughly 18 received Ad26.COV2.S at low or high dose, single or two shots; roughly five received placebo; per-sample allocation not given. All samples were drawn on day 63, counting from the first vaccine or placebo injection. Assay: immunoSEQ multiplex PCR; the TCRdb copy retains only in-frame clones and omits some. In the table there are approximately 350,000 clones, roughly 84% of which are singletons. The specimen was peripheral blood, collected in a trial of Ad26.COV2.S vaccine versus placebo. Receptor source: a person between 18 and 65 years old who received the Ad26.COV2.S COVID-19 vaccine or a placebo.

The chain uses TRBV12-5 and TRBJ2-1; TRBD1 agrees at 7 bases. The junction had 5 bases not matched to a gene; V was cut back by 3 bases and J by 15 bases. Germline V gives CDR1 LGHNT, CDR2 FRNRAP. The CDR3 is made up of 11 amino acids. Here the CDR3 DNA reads TGTGCTAGTGGTTTCGGACAGGTGTGGTTCTTC. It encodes CASGFGQVWFF. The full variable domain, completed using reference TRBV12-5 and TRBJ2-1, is DARVTQTPRHKVTEMGQEVTMRCQPILGHNTVFWYRQTMMQGLELLAYFRNRAPLDDSGMPKDRFSAEMPDATLATLKIQPSEPRDSAVYFCASGFGQVWFFGPGTRLTVL.

CDR3 residues: CASSEDRAKRTF. For the CDR3, the DNA is TGTGCCAGCAGTGAGGACAGGGCGAAACGCACCTTC. The chain employs TRBV12-3 or TRBV12-4 and TRBJ1-2; 8 bases are shared with TRBD1. V gave up 5 bases and J gave up 13 bases; unmatched junction bases: 9. The CDR3 is 12 amino acids.

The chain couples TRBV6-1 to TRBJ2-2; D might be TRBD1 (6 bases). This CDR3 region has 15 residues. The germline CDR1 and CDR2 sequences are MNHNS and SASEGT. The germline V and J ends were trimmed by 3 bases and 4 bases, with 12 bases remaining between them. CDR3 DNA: TGTGCCAGCAGTGACCCTGGACAGTTCACCGGGGAGCTGTTTTTT. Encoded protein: CASSDPGQFTGELFF.

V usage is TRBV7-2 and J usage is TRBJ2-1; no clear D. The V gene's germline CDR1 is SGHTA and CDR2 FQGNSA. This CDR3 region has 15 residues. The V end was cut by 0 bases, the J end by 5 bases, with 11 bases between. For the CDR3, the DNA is TGTGCCAGCAGCTTAGCGGCCGGGCGGAACAATGAGCAGTTCTTC. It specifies CASSLAAGRNNEQFF.

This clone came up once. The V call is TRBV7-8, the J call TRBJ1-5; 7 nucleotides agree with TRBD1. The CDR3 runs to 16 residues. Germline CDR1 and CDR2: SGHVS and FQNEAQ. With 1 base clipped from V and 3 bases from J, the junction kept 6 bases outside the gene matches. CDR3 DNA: TGTGCCAGCAGCTTAGGCCGACAGGGCTACAATCAGCCCCAGCATTTT. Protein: CASSLGRQGYNQPQHF.

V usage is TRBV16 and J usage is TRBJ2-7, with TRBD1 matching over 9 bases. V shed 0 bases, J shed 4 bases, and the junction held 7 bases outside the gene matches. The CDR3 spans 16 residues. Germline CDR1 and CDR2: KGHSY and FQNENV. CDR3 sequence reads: CASSQSIGTGWYEQYF. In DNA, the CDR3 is TGTGCCAGCAGCCAATCGATTGGGACAGGGTGGTACGAGCAGTACTTC.

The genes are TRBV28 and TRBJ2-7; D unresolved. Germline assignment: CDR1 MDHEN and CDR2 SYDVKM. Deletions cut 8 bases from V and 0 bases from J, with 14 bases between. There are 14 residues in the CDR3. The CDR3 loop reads CASRPGGSSYEQYF. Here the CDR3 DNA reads TGTGCCAGCCGTCCAGGCGGTAGCTCCTACGAGCAGTACTTC.

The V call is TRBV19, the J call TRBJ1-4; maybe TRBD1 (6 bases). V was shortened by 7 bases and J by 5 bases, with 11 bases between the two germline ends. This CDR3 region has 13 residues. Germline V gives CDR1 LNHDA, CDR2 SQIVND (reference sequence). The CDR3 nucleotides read TGTGCCAGTAATCAGGGGATGAATGAAAAACTGTTTTTT. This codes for CASNQGMNEKLFF.

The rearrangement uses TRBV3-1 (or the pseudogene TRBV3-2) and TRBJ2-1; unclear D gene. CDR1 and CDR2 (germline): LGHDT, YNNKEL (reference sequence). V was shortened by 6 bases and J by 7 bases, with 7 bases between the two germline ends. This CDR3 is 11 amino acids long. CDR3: CASRAGNEQFF. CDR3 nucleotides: TGTGCCAGCAGGGCCGGGAATGAGCAGTTCTTC.

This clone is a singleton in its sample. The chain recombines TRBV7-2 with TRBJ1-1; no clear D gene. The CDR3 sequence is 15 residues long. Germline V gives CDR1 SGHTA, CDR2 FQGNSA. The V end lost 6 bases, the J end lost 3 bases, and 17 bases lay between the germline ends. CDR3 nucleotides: TGTGCCAGCAGTCGAAGGGCCCAAGCCGACACTGAAGCTTTCTTT. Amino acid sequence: CASSRRAQADTEAFF.

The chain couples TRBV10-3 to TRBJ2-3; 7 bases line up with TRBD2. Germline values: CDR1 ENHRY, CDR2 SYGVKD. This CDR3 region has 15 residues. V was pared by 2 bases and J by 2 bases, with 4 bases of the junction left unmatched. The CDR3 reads CAISELGGDTDTQYF. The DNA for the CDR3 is TGTGCCATCAGTGAGCTGGGGGGGGACACAGATACGCAGTATTTT.

This CDR3 is CATSAGAGETQYF. The CDR3, as DNA: TGTGCCACCTCAGCCGGGGCTGGGGAGACCCAGTACTTC. This chain uses TRBV12-3 or TRBV12-4 with TRBJ2-5; D may be TRBD1 or TRBD2 (5 bases each). Trimming shortened V by 10 bases and J by 5 bases, and 17 bases separated the two germline ends. The CDR3 contains 13 residues.

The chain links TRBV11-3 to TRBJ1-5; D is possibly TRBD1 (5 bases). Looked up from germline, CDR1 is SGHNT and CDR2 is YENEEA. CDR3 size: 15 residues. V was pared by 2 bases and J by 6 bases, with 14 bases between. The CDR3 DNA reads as TGTGCCAGCAGCTTAAGCTCCGAGACAGCTCAGCCCCAGCATTTT. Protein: CASSLSSETAQPQHF.

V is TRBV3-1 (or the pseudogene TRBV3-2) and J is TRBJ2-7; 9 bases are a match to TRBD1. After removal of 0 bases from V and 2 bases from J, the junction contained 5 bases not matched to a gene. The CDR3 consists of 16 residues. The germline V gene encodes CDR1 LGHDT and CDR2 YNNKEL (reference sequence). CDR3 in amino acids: CASSQETGGRTYEQYF. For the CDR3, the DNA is TGTGCCAGCAGCCAAGAGACAGGGGGGCGCACCTACGAGCAGTACTTC.

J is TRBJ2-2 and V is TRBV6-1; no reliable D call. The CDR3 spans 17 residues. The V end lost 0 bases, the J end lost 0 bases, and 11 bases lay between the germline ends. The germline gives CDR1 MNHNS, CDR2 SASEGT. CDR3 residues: CASSEAPAYANTGELFF. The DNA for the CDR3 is TGTGCCAGCAGTGAAGCCCCGGCGTACGCGAACACCGGGGAGCTGTTTTTT.

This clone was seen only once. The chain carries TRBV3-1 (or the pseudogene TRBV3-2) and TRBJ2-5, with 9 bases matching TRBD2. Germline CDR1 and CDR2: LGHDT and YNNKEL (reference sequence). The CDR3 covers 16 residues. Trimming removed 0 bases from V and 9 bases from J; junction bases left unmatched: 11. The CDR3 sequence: CASSQEGGASGDPQYF. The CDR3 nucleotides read TGTGCCAGCAGCCAAGAAGGGGGGGCTAGCGGGGACCCCCAGTACTTC.

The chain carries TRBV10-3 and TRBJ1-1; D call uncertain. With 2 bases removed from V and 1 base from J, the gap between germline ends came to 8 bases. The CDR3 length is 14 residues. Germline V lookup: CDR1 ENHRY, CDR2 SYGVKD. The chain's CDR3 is CAISEGPKNTEAFF. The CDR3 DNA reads TGTGCCATCAGTGAGGGACCGAAGAACACTGAAGCTTTCTTT.

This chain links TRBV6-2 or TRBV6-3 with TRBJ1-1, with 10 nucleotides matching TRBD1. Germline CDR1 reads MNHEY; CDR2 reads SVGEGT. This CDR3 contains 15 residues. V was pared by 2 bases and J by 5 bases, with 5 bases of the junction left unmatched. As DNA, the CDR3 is TGTGCCAGCAGTTACCGACAGGGGGCGAGGACTGAAGCTTTCTTT. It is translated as CASSYRQGARTEAFF.

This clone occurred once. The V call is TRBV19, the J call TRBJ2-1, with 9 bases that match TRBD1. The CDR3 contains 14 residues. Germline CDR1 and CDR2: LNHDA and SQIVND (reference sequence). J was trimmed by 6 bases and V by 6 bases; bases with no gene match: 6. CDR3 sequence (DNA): TGTGCCAGTAGGCGGACAGGGGCAGGCAATGAGCAGTTCTTC. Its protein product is CASRRTGAGNEQFF.

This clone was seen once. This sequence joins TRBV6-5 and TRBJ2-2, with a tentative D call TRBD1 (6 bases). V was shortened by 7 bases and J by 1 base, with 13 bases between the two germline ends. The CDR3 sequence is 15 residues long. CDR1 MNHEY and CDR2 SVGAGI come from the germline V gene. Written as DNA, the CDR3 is TGTGCCAGCATTGTAGGGACACTGAACACCGGGGAGCTGTTTTTT. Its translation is CASIVGTLNTGELFF.

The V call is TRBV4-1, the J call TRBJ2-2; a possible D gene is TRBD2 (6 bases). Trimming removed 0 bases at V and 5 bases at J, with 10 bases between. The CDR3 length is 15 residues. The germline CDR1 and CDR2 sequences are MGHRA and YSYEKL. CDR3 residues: CASSQEGGGTGELFF. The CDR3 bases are TGCGCCAGCAGCCAAGAGGGTGGGGGGACCGGGGAGCTGTTTTTT.

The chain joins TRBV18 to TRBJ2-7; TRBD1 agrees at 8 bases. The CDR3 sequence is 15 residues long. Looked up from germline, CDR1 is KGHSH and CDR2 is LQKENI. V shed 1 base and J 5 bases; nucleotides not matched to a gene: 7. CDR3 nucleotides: TGTGCCAGCTCACCACGTATACAGGGGGACAACGAGCAGTACTTC. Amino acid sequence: CASSPRIQGDNEQYF.

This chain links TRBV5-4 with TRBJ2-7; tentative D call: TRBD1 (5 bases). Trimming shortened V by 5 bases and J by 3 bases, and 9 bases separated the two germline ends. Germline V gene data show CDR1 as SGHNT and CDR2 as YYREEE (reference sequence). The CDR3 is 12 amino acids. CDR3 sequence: CASSQQDYEQYF. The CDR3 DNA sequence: TGTGCCAGCAGTCAACAGGACTACGAGCAGTACTTC.

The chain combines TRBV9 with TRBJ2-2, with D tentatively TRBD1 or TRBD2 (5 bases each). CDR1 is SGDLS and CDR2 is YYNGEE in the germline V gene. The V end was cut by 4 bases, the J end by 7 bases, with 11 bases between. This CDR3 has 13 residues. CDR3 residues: CASSRGVVGELFF. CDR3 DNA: TGTGCCAGCAGCAGAGGGGTTGTCGGGGAGCTGTTTTTT.

CDR3 coding DNA: TGTGCCAGCTCCTCGGTTGGGCTAGCGGGGGGGCCAGATACGCAGTATTTT. Residues: CASSSVGLAGGPDTQYF. V gene TRBV7-9 combines with J gene TRBJ2-3, with 12 bases fitting TRBD2. There are 17 residues in the CDR3. Trimming removed 8 bases from V and 4 bases from J; junction bases left unmatched: 13. CDR1 is SEHNR and CDR2 is FQNEAQ in the germline V gene (reference sequence).